This passage covers 27 T cell receptor beta chains from one sample sequenced in a study. TCRdb reprocessed the 5' RACE reads via MiXCR and lists one record per CDR3 protein. The sample consists of 60,000 to 65,000 distinct CDR3 sequences, less than 25% of them appearing once. Specimen: memory CD4+ T cells sorted from a lymph node. The subset: memory CD4+ T cells, CD4+CD45RO+CD25-. These receptors all come from a female donor with breast cancer.

This clonotype was recorded a few times. The chain is built from TRBV10-2 and TRBJ2-1; D is unclear. This CDR3 has 13 amino acids. CDR1 and CDR2 from the germline V gene are WSHSY and SAAADI. V gave up 5 bases and J gave up 2 bases, with 7 bases separating them. The CDR3 region has the DNA TGCGCCAGCAGTAGGACGGCCTACAATGAGCAGTTCTTC. It translates to CASSRTAYNEQFF.

This clonotype has more than one count but fewer than ten. The genes are TRBV10-2 and TRBJ1-5; 9 positions agree with TRBD1. The CDR3 has 17 amino acids. Germline CDR1 is WSHSY and CDR2 is SAAADI. V shed 3 bases, J shed 0 bases, and the junction held 6 bases outside the gene matches. DNA of the CDR3: TGCGCCAGCAGTGACCGCGGGACAGGGCTTAGCAATCAGCCCCAGCATTTT. This encodes CASSDRGTGLSNQPQHF.

This chain connects TRBV5-5 to TRBJ2-5, with 8 bases fitting TRBD1. Looked up from germline, CDR1 is SGHKS and CDR2 is YYEKEE (reference sequence). With 4 bases clipped from V and 0 bases from J, the junction kept 5 bases outside the gene matches. The CDR3 is 15 residues long. The CDR3 DNA reads TGTGCCAGCAGCCGGGACAGGTCGTACCAAGAGACCCAGTACTTC. As protein: CASSRDRSYQETQYF. Full variable domain (outside the CDR3, taken from reference TRBV5-5 and TRBJ2-5): DAGVTQSPTHLIKTRGQQVTLRCSPISGHKSVSWYQQVLGQGPQFIFQYYEKEERGRGNFPDRFSARQFPNYSSELNVNALLLGDSALYLCASSRDRSYQETQYFGPGTRLLVL.

This clonotype was observed a few times. CDR3 bases: TGTGCCAGCAGTAACACGTGGTGGGCTAGCGGGACCAACACCGGGGAGCTGTTTTTT. Amino acid sequence: CASSNTWWASGTNTGELFF. J is TRBJ2-2 and V is TRBV6-2 or TRBV6-3; 9 bases are a match to TRBD2. V lost 5 bases and J lost 2; bases outside the gene matches: 15. This CDR3 comprises 19 residues. Germline CDR1 MNHEY, CDR2 SVGEGT.

As regards this clonotype: This could be a read error, since a much larger clone is one nucleotide away. It is likely a read error, because the conserved phenylalanine at the end of the CDR3 is missing. This chain uses TRBV29-1 with TRBJ2-1; possibly TRBD2 for D (6 bases). The CDR3 loop spans 11 amino acids. CDR1 is SQVTM, CDR2 ANQGSEA, per germline. V lost 4 bases, J lost 6 bases, and 7 bases lay in between. CDR3 sequence: CSVGGLNEQFC. The CDR3 nucleotides are TGCAGCGTTGGGGGACTCAATGAGCAGTTCTGC.

As to this clonotype: At one of its ends the junction is not consistent with the germline gene, which may arise from a read error. The rearrangement uses TRBV6-5 and TRBJ2-3; D gene unclear. CDR3 length equals 15 residues. Per germline, CDR1 MNHEY and CDR2 SVGAGI. The CDR3 reads CVSSYSRLRPDTQYF. The CDR3 DNA reads as TGTGTCAGCAGTTACTCGAGGCTGAGGCCAGATACTCAGTATTTT.

This chain connects TRBV14 to TRBJ1-2, with no clear D. This CDR3 comprises 14 residues. V was trimmed by 0 bases and J by 8 bases, leaving 13 bases between them. Germline CDR1 SGHDN, CDR2 FVKESK. The CDR3 loop is CASSQDHGVRGYTF. As DNA, the CDR3 is TGTGCCAGCAGCCAAGATCACGGGGTGAGGGGCTACACCTTC.

This rearrangement joins TRBV30 to TRBJ1-5; D perhaps matches TRBD1 (6 bases). The CDR3 is 12 residues long. Germline V gene data show CDR1 as GTSNPN and CDR2 as SVGIG (reference sequence). The V and J ends lost 7 bases and 6 bases respectively, with 13 bases between them. The CDR3 sequence is CASGGGTQPQHF. CDR3 in DNA: TGTGCCTCCGGAGGGGGGACTCAGCCCCAGCATTTT.

This clonotype was seen a handful of times. The chain carries TRBV6-5 and TRBJ2-1, with D possibly TRBD1 on 5 matching bases. The germline CDR1 and CDR2 sequences are MNHEY and SVGAGI. V was trimmed by 8 bases and J by 4 bases, leaving 18 bases between them. This CDR3 is built from 15 residues. The CDR3 region is CASRTGSVLYNEQFF. The CDR3 DNA follows: TGTGCCAGCCGTACAGGATCGGTTTTGTACAATGAGCAGTTCTTC.

This clonotype occurred many times. The V gene is TRBV5-1, the J gene TRBJ2-7; D call uncertain. V shed 5 bases and J shed 2 bases, with 8 bases lying between them. The germline gives CDR1 SGHRS, CDR2 YFSETQ. The CDR3 consists of 12 residues. The chain's CDR3 is CASRSEAYEQYF. CDR3 DNA sequence: TGCGCCAGCAGGTCCGAAGCCTACGAGCAGTACTTC. The complete variable domain, with remaining parts taken from reference TRBV5-1 and TRBJ2-7, reads KAGVTQTPRYLIKTRGQQVTLSCSPISGHRSVSWYQQTPGQGLQFLFEYFSETQRNKGNFPGRFSGRQFSNSRSEMNVSTLELGDSALYLCASRSEAYEQYFGPGTRLTVT.

This clonotype was recorded many times. The genes are TRBV7-2 and TRBJ2-7; D ambiguous. The CDR3 runs to 14 residues. The V gene lost 5 bases and the J gene lost 4 bases, with 15 bases spanning the gap. Per the germline V gene, CDR1 is SGHTA and CDR2 is FQGNSA. CDR3 coding DNA: TGTGCCAGCAGCCCCCAAGGCTTTCGATACGAGCAGTACTTC. It encodes CASSPQGFRYEQYF.

The V gene is TRBV28, the J gene TRBJ1-5; D ambiguous. This CDR3 is built from 16 residues. V was pared by 3 bases and J by 1 base, with 13 bases between. Germline CDR1 reads MDHEN; CDR2 reads SYDVKM. CDR3 nucleotide sequence: TGTGCCAGCAGTTTCTCCCTTTTGGGGAGCAATCAGCCCCAGCATTTT. The encoded protein is CASSFSLLGSNQPQHF.

This clonotype was picked up many times. CDR3 amino acids: CASSLVGSSQAAQYF. The DNA of the CDR3 is TGTGCCAGCAGCTTAGTGGGCTCCTCCCAGGCGGCGCAGTATTTT. The V gene is TRBV7-2, the J gene TRBJ2-3; D unclear. The germline V and J ends were trimmed by 1 base and 10 bases, with 18 bases remaining between them. Germline-derived CDR1 and CDR2 are SGHTA and FQGNSA. The CDR3 is 15 amino acids. The complete variable domain, with remaining parts taken from reference TRBV7-2 and TRBJ2-3, reads GAGVSQSPSNKVTEKGKDVELRCDPISGHTALYWYRQSLGQGLEFLIYFQGNSAPDKSGLPSDRFSAERTGGSVSTLTIQRTQQEDSAVYLCASSLVGSSQAAQYFGPGTRLTVL.

This clonotype turned up a few times. J is TRBJ2-7 and V is TRBV7-2; 15 bases are shared with TRBD2. V lost 5 bases and J lost 0; bases outside the gene matches: 5. Germline V lookup: CDR1 SGHTA, CDR2 FQGNSA. The CDR3 is 17 amino acids. The CDR3 DNA reads TGTGCCAGCAGCCCTCGGACTAGCGGGGGGGCCTCCTACGAGCAGTACTTC. Protein: CASSPRTSGGASYEQYF.

This clonotype was counted between two and nine times. The chain links TRBV4-2 to TRBJ1-5; 7 nucleotides line up with TRBD1. The germline V gene has CDR1 LGHNA and CDR2 YNFKEQ. With 1 base clipped from V and 4 bases from J, the junction kept 4 bases outside the gene matches. The CDR3 extends over 15 amino acids. CDR3 sequence reads: CASSQGTGRNQPQHF. CDR3 in DNA: TGTGCCAGCAGCCAAGGGACAGGCCGAAATCAGCCCCAGCATTTT.

The J gene is TRBJ2-7, the V gene TRBV12-3 or TRBV12-4, with D possibly matching TRBD2 (6 bases). The V end was cut by 1 base, the J end by 4 bases, with 14 bases between. This CDR3 is 15 amino acids long. The CDR3 bases are TGTGCCAGCAGTTTAGGGGGGGACCCTCCTTACGAGCAGTACTTC. Encoded protein: CASSLGGDPPYEQYF.

Worth noting for this clonotype: A read error may explain this, as a much larger clone is one base away. The J gene is TRBJ2-3, the V gene TRBV7-3; 8 nucleotides agree with TRBD1. Germline-derived CDR1 and CDR2 are SGHTA and FQGTGA. The ends lost 2 bases at V and 4 bases at J; junction bases unmatched: 2. CDR3 length equals 14 residues. The CDR3 region has the DNA TGTGCCAGCAGCTTACAGGGGGCTCCAGATACGCAGTATTTT. Protein sequence: CASSLQGAPDTQYF.

The chain employs TRBV18 and TRBJ1-6, with 7 nucleotides matching TRBD1. The trim removed 3 bases at V and 6 bases at J, leaving 5 bases unmatched. CDR1 and CDR2 from the germline V gene are KGHSH and LQKENI. CDR3 size: 15 residues. This chain's CDR3 is CASSPGTASNSPLHF. CDR3 DNA: TGTGCCAGCTCACCCGGGACAGCCAGTAATTCACCCCTCCACTTT.

Of note for this clonotype: A junction boundary mismatches the germline segment, possibly from a read error. The V gene is TRBV7-7, the J gene TRBJ2-5; D not resolved. The CDR3 totals 14 residues. Germline-derived CDR1 and CDR2 are SSHAT and FNYEAQ (reference sequence). This chain's CDR3 is CASSPLGYGETQYF. The CDR3 DNA is TGTGCTAGCAGCCCTTTGGGTTACGGAGAGACCCAGTACTTC. The variable domain in full, with the rest retrieved from reference TRBV7-7 and TRBJ2-5, is GAGVSQSPRYKVTKRGQDVTLRCDPISSHATLYWYQQALGQGPEFLTYFNYEAQPDKSGLPSDRFSAERPEGSISTLTIQRTEQRDSAMYRCASSPLGYGETQYFGPGTRLLVL.

V usage is TRBV7-8 and J usage is TRBJ2-7, with a tentative D call TRBD2 (6 bases). This CDR3 spans 14 amino acids. V was pared by 5 bases and J by 2 bases, with 13 bases between. Germline V gene lookup returns CDR1 SGHVS and CDR2 FQNEAQ. The CDR3 bases are TGTGCCAGCAGCACGGGGGACGGAACCTACGAGCAGTACTTC. Translation: CASSTGDGTYEQYF. Combining the CDR3 with reference TRBV7-8 and TRBJ2-7 gives the whole variable domain GAGVSQSPRYKVAKRGQDVALRCDPISGHVSLFWYQQALGQGPEFLTYFQNEAQLDKSGLPSDRFFAERPEGSVSTLKIQRTQQEDSAVYLCASSTGDGTYEQYFGPGTRLTVT.

V gene TRBV11-2 combines with J gene TRBJ2-5; possible D gene TRBD1, 5 bases. The germline V gene has CDR1 SGHAT and CDR2 FQNNGV. V lost 6 bases, J lost 2 bases, and 19 bases lay in between. The CDR3 length is 16 residues. The CDR3 here is CASRPDGRGGQETQYF. Here the CDR3 DNA reads TGTGCCAGCAGGCCGGACGGAAGGGGTGGGCAAGAGACCCAGTACTTC.

There are a few counts of this clonotype. The chain is built from TRBV2 and TRBJ2-3, with D possibly TRBD2 on 5 matching bases. Trimming pared 7 bases from V and 2 bases from J, leaving 13 bases between. This CDR3 region has 14 residues. The germline gives CDR1 SNHLY, CDR2 FYNNEI. The CDR3 bases are TGTGCCAGCACTCCGCGGAGGAACACAGATACGCAGTATTTT. Residues: CASTPRRNTDTQYF.

Of note for this clonotype: The CDR3 does not close with the conserved phenylalanine or tryptophan, likely indicating a read error. This chain links TRBV5-6 with TRBJ1-4; 9 nucleotides line up with TRBD1. The V segment lost 4 bases and the J segment 7 bases; nucleotides outside the gene matches: 5. The CDR3 loop spans 14 amino acids. Germline values: CDR1 SGHDT, CDR2 YYEEEE. For the CDR3, the DNA is TGTGCCAGCAGCGATGACAGGGGGGTTGAAAAACTGTTTCTT. Translated, it gives CASSDDRGVEKLFL.

In its sample, this clonotype was seen many times. The chain employs TRBV7-2 and TRBJ2-7; D may match TRBD1 or TRBD2 (5 bases each). V was pared by 1 base and J by 2 bases, with 18 bases between. Per germline, CDR1 SGHTA and CDR2 FQGNSA. The CDR3 extends over 17 amino acids. The CDR3 nucleotides are TGTGCCAGCAGCTTAGGAGTCCCCGGGACGGGCACCTACGAGCAGTACTTC. Protein: CASSLGVPGTGTYEQYF.

By share, this clonotype ranks as medium-sized. CDR3 amino acids: CASSPRGDTEAFF. CDR3 coding DNA: TGTGCCAGCAGCCCGAGGGGGGACACTGAAGCTTTCTTT. This sequence joins TRBV5-5 and TRBJ1-1; D might be TRBD1 (6 bases). V was clipped by 4 bases and J by 3 bases, with 10 bases between them. The CDR3 contains 13 residues. CDR1 SGHKS and CDR2 YYEKEE come from the germline V gene (reference sequence).

The chain links TRBV7-2 to TRBJ2-3; 10 bases are shared with TRBD2. V shed 5 bases and J 1 base; nucleotides not matched to a gene: 6. The CDR3 consists of 16 residues. Germline CDR1 and CDR2: SGHTA and FQGNSA. CDR3 protein: CASSVSGGYGTDTQYF. The CDR3 DNA reads as TGTGCCAGCAGCGTTAGCGGGGGGTACGGCACAGATACGCAGTATTTT.

A few counts support this clonotype. The chain joins TRBV7-3 to TRBJ2-5; possibly TRBD1 for D (7 bases). The V and J ends lost 1 base and 2 bases respectively, with 11 bases between them. The CDR3 covers 15 residues. Germline V lookup: CDR1 SGHTA, CDR2 FQGTGA. The CDR3, as DNA: TGTGCCAGCAGCTTAATGGGGGGACAGCAAGAGACCCAGTACTTC. Residues: CASSLMGGQQETQYF.